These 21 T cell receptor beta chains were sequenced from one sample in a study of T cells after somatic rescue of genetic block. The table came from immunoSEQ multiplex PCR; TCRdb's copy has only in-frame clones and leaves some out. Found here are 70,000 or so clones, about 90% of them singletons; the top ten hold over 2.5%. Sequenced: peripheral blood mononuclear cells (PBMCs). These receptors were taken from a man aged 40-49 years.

The DNA for the CDR3 is TGTGCCAGCAGCTTACCCCCGACTAGCTATTGGATCGGGGAGCAGTTCTTC. Translation gives CASSLPPTSYWIGEQFF. The rearrangement joins TRBV11-2 to TRBJ2-1; TRBD2 agrees at 7 bases. In germline, CDR1 is SGHAT, CDR2 FQNNGV. CDR3 length: 17 amino acids. V was clipped by 2 bases and J by 10 bases; unmatched bases: 17.

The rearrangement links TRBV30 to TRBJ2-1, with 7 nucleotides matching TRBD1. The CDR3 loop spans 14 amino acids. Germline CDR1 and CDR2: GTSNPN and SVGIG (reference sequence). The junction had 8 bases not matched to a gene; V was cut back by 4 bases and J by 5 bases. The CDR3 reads CAWIDRGQHNEQFF. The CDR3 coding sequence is TGTGCCTGGATAGACCGGGGACAGCACAATGAGCAGTTCTTC.

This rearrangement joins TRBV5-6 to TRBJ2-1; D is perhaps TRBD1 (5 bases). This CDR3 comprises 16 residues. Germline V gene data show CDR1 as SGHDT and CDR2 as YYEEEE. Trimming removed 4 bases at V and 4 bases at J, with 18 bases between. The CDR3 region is CASSRERGQLYNEQFF. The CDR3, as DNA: TGTGCCAGCAGCCGCGAAAGGGGTCAGCTTTACAATGAGCAGTTCTTC.

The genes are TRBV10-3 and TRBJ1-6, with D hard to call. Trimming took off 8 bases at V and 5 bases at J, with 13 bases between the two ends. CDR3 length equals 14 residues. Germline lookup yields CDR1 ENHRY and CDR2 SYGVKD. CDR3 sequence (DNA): TGTGCCATCGGCATACAGAGTGATAATTCACCCCTCCACTTT. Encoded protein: CAIGIQSDNSPLHF.

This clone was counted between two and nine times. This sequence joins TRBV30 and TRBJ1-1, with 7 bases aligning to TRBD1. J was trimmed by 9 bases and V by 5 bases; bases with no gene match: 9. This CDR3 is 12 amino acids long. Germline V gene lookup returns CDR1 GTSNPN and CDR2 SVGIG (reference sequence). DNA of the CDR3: TGTGCCTGGCAATATGACAGGGATAAAGCTTTCTTT. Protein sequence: CAWQYDRDKAFF.

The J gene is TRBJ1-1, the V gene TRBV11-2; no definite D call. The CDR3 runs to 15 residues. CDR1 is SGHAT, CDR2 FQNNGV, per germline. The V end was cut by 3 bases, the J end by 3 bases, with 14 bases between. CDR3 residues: CASSFGLPGDTEAFF. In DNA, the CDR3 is TGTGCCAGCAGCTTTGGTCTACCGGGCGACACTGAAGCTTTCTTT. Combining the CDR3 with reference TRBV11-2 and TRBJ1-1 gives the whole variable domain EAGVAQSPRYKIIEKRQSVAFWCNPISGHATLYWYQQILGQGPKLLIQFQNNGVVDDSQLPKDRFSAERLKGVDSTLKIQPAKLEDSAVYLCASSFGLPGDTEAFFGQGTRLTVV.

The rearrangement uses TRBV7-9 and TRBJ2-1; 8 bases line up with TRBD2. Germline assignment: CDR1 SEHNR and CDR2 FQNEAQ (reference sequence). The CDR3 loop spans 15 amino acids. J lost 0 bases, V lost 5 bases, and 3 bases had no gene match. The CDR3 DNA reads TGTGCCAGCAGCCCCAGCGGGAGCTCCTACAATGAGCAGTTCTTC. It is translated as CASSPSGSSYNEQFF.

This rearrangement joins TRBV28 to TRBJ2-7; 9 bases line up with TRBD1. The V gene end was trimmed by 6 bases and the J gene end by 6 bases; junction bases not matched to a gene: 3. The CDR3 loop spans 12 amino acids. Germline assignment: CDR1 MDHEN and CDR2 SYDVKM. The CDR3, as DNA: TGTGCCAGCAGCCTGGACAGGGGCGAGCAGTACTTC. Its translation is CASSLDRGEQYF.

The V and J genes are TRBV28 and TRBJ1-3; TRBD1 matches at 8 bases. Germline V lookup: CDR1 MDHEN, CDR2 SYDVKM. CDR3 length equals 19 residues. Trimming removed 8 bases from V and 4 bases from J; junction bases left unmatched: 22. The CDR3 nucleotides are TGTGCCAGCCCGCCTACCTCCGGGACAGGACCGTCCGCAGGAAACACCATATATTTT. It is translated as CASPPTSGTGPSAGNTIYF.

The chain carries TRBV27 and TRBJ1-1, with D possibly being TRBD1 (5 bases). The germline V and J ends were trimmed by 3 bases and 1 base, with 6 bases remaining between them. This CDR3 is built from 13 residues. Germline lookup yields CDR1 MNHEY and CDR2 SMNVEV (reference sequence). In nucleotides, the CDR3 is TGTGCCAGCAGTTTCGGGGGGAACACTGAAGCTTTCTTT. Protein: CASSFGGNTEAFF.

This CDR3 is CASSLFGDRPQGTQYF. CDR3 in DNA: TGTGCCAGCAGTTTATTTGGCGACAGACCACAGGGGACGCAGTATTTT. The chain is built from TRBV28 and TRBJ2-3; 7 bases fit TRBD1. Per the germline V gene, CDR1 is MDHEN and CDR2 is SYDVKM. This CDR3 has 16 residues. J lost 9 bases, V lost 1 base, and 13 bases had no gene match.

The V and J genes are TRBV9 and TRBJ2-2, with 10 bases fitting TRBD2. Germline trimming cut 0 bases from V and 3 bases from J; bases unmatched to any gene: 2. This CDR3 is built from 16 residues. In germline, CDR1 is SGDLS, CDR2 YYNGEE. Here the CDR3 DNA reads TGTGCCAGCAGCGTAGCTACTAGCGGGGACACCGGGGAGCTGTTTTTT. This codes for CASSVATSGDTGELFF.

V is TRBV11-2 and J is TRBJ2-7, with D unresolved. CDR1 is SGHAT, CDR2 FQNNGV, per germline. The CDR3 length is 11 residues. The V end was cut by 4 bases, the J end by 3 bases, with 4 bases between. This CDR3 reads CASSSLYEQYF. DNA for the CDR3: TGTGCCAGCAGCTCTCTCTACGAGCAGTACTTC.

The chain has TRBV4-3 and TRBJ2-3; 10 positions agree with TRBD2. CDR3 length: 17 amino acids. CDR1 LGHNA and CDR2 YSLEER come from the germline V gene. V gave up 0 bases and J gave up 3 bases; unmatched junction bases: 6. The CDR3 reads CASSQDLAGVVTDTQYF. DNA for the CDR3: TGCGCCAGCAGCCAAGACCTAGCGGGAGTTGTTACAGATACGCAGTATTTT.

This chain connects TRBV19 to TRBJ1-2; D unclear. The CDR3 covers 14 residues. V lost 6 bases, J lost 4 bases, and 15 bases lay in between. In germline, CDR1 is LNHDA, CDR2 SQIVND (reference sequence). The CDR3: CASRRPGFGYGYTF. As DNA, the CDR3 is TGTGCCAGTAGGAGACCTGGGTTTGGCTATGGCTACACCTTC.

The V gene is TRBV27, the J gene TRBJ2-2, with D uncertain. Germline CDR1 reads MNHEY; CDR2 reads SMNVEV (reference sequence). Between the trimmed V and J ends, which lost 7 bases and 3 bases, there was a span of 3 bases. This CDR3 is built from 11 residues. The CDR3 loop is CASTHTGELFF. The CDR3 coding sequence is TGTGCCAGCACCCACACCGGGGAGCTGTTTTTT.

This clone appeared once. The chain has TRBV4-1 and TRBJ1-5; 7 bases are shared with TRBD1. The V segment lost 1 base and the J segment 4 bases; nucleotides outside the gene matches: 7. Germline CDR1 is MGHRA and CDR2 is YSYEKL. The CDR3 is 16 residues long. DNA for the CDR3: TGCGCCAGCAGCCAAGGCTGGGACAGATTTAATCAGCCCCAGCATTTT. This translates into CASSQGWDRFNQPQHF.

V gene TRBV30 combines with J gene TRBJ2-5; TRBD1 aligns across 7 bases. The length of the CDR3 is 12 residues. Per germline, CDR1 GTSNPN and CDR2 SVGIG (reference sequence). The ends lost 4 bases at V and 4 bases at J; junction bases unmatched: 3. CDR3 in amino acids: CAWNRGAETQYF. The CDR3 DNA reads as TGTGCCTGGAACAGGGGAGCAGAGACCCAGTACTTC.

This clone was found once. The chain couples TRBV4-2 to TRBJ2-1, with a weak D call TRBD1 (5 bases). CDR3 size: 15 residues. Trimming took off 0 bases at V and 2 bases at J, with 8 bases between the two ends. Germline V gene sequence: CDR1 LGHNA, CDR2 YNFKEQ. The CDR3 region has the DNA TGTGCCAGCAGCCAAGAGCAGGGCCCCTACAATGAGCAGTTCTTC. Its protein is CASSQEQGPYNEQFF.

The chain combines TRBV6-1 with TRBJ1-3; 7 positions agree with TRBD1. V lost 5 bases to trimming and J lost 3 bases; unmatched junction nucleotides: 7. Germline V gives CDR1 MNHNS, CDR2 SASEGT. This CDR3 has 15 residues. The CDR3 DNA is TGTGCCAGCAGTCTTAGGGGGCAGCGTGGAAACACCATATATTTT. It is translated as CASSLRGQRGNTIYF.

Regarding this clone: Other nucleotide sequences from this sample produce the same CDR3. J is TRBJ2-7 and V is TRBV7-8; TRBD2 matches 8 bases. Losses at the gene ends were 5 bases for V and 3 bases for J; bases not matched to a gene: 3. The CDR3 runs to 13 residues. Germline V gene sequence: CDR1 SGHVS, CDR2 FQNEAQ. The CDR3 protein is CASSAGTSYEQYF. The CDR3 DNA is TGTGCCAGCAGCGCCGGGACTAGCTACGAGCAGTACTTC.